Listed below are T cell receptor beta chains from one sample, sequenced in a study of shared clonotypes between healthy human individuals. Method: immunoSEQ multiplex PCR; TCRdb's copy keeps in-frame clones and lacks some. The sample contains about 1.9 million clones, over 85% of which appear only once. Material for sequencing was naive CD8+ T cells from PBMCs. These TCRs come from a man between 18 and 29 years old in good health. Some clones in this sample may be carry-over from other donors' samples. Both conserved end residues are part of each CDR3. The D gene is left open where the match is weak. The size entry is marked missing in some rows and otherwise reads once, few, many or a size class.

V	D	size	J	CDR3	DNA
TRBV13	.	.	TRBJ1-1	CASSYRTENTEAFF	TGTGCCAGCAGCTACCGGACAGAGAACACTGAAGCTTTCTTT
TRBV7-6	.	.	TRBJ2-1	CASSLGRPDSYNEQFF	TGTGCCAGCAGCTTAGGACGACCCGACTCCTACAATGAGCAGTTCTTC
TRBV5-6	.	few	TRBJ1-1	CASSFRDYTEAFF	TGTGCCAGCAGCTTTCGGGACTACACTGAAGCTTTCTTT
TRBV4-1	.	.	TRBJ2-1	CASSHRAGPVGEQFF	TGCGCCAGCAGCCACCGAGCGGGTCCGGTGGGTGAGCAGTTCTTC
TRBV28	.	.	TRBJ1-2	CASSLWQIYGYTF	TGTGCCAGCAGTTTGTGGCAGATATATGGCTACACCTTC
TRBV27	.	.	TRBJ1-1	CASRNRENTEAFF	TGTGCCAGCAGGAACAGGGAGAACACTGAAGCTTTCTTT
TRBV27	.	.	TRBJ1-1	CASSWVGGTAEAFF	TGTGCCAGCAGTTGGGTTGGGGGGACGGCTGAAGCTTTCTTT
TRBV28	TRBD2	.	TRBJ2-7	CASSLELRGGIYEQYF	TGTGCCAGCAGTTTAGAACTCCGGGGGGGAATCTACGAGCAGTACTTC
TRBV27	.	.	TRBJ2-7	CASSLSHSYEQYF	TGTGCCAGCAGTTTATCTCACAGCTACGAGCAGTACTTC
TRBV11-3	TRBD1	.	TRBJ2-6	CASSSSGTGPGANVLTF	TGTGCCAGCAGCTCCTCCGGGACAGGGCCTGGGGCCAACGTCCTGACTTTC
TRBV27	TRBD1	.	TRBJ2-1	CASSITATGVSWNEQFF	TGTGCCAGCAGCATAACCGCCACAGGGGTGAGTTGGAATGAGCAGTTCTTC
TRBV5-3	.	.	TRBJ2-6	CARNGGSGANVLTF	TGTGCCAGAAACGGTGGTTCTGGGGCCAACGTCCTGACTTTC
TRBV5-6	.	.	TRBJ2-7	CASSVAGSYEQYF	TGTGCCAGCAGTGTGGCGGGGTCCTACGAGCAGTACTTC
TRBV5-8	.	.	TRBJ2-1	CASSQLGPTNEQFF	TGTGCCAGCAGCCAATTGGGACCAACAAATGAGCAGTTCTTC